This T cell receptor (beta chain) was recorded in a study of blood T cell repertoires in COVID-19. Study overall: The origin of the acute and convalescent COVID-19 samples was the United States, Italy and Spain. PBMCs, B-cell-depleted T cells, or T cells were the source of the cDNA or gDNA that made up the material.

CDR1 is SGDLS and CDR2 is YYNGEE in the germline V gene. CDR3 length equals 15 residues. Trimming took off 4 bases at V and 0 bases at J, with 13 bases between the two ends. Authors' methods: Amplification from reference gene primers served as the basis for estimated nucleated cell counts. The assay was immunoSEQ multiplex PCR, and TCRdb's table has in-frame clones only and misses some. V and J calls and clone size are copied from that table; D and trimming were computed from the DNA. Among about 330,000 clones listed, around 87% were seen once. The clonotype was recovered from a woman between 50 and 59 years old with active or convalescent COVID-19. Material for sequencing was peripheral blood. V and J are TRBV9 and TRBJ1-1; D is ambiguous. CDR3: CASSPDGVMNTEAFF. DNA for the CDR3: TGTGCCAGCAGCCCGGACGGGGTTATGAACACTGAAGCTTTCTTT.